These 15 T cell receptor beta chains were all obtained from the same sample, sequenced in a study of T cell responses to AZD1222 COVID-19 vaccine. Libraries were prepared by immunoSEQ multiplex PCR; TCRdb keeps only in-frame clonotypes and omits some of them. The table shows 80,000 to 100,000 clones, with over 85% occurring only once. Sequences were derived from peripheral blood, sampled on day 0 of AZD1222 vaccination. Receptors were obtained from an adult in good health.

The CDR3 DNA reads as TGTGCCAGCAGTTTTGGGGGGGGTTGGGGGCAAGAGACCCAGTACTTC. Translating gives CASSFGGGWGQETQYF. The gene calls are TRBV27 and TRBJ2-5; 7 positions match TRBD2. J gave up 2 bases and V 3 bases, and 9 bases lay outside the gene matches. The germline gives CDR1 MNHEY, CDR2 SMNVEV (reference sequence). The CDR3 covers 16 residues.

The chain employs TRBV12-2 and TRBJ1-5. TRBV12-2 is a known pseudogene. CDR3 length equals 15 residues. CDR3 protein: CASRLVTRGNQPQHF. The CDR3 bases are TGTGCAAGTCGCTTAGTCACGCGTGGCAATCAGCCCCAGCATTTT.

V and J are TRBV28 and TRBJ2-3, with unresolved D. V shed 5 bases and J shed 4 bases, with 10 bases lying between them. CDR3 length: 13 amino acids. CDR1 is MDHEN, CDR2 SYDVKM, per germline. The CDR3 bases are TGTGCCAGCAGTGGGATCGAGGCAGATACGCAGTATTTT. It yields the protein CASSGIEADTQYF.

This clone came up a few times. This rearrangement joins TRBV15 to TRBJ2-7; D gene unclear. In germline, CDR1 is LNHNV, CDR2 YYDKDF (reference sequence). The CDR3 is 13 amino acids. Deletions cut 6 bases from V and 0 bases from J, with 9 bases between. DNA of the CDR3: TGTGCCACCAGAACGGGTTACTCCTACGAGCAGTACTTC. Its protein product is CATRTGYSYEQYF.

The rearrangement uses TRBV2 and TRBJ1-1; D not resolved. The germline V and J ends were trimmed by 10 bases and 3 bases, with 24 bases remaining between them. Per germline, CDR1 SNHLY and CDR2 FYNNEI. CDR3 size: 16 residues. CDR3 bases: TGTGCCACCTCAGGACCGAAGGTTGGGCGGGACACTGAAGCTTTCTTT. Protein product: CATSGPKVGRDTEAFF.

This clone was seen a single time. The chain carries TRBV4-3 and TRBJ2-1; TRBD2 matches 7 bases. Trimming cost V 0 bases and J 2 bases; bases outside gene matches: 10. The CDR3 loop spans 18 amino acids. Germline V CDR1 and CDR2: LGHNA, YSLEER. The CDR3 nucleotides are TGCGCCAGCAGCCAAGATCCCCCGCGGGAGCGAACCTACAATGAGCAGTTCTTC. Its translation is CASSQDPPRERTYNEQFF.

The rearrangement links TRBV6-5 to TRBJ1-2; D is unresolved. Germline CDR1 and CDR2: MNHEY and SVGAGI. CDR3 size: 12 residues. V lost 8 bases, J lost 5 bases, and 12 bases lay in between. CDR3 region: CASLRDKYGYTF. The CDR3 region has the DNA TGTGCCAGCCTTAGAGACAAGTATGGCTACACCTTC.

This clone was seen a few times. This chain links TRBV16 with TRBJ1-1; tentatively, D is TRBD1 (6 bases). This CDR3 contains 14 residues. Germline V gives CDR1 KGHSY, CDR2 FQNENV. Trimming shortened V by 0 bases and J by 7 bases, and 12 bases separated the two germline ends. CDR3 in amino acids: CASSQSGQRLEAFF. CDR3 sequence (DNA): TGTGCCAGCAGCCAATCCGGACAGAGACTTGAAGCTTTCTTT.

The chain employs TRBV5-1 and TRBJ2-3, with 7 bases lining up with TRBD1. Germline assignment: CDR1 SGHRS and CDR2 YFSETQ. The V gene end was trimmed by 6 bases and the J gene end by 2 bases; junction bases not matched to a gene: 12. The CDR3 is made up of 16 amino acids. In DNA form, the CDR3 reads TGCGCCAGCACTTGGGACAGCAACGTACCCACAGATACGCAGTATTTT. It yields the protein CASTWDSNVPTDTQYF.

This rearrangement joins TRBV4-1 to TRBJ2-1; possible D gene TRBD1, 5 bases. V was clipped by 5 bases and J by 3 bases, with 14 bases between them. CDR1 is MGHRA, CDR2 YSYEKL, per germline. This CDR3 region has 15 residues. The CDR3: CASSEATVDYNEQFF. The CDR3, as DNA: TGCGCCAGCAGCGAAGCGACAGTCGACTACAATGAGCAGTTCTTC.

This clone came up a few times. V is TRBV19 and J is TRBJ1-1, with TRBD1 matching over 7 bases. J was trimmed by 1 base and V by 8 bases; bases with no gene match: 4. This CDR3 spans 13 amino acids. The germline gives CDR1 LNHDA, CDR2 SQIVND (reference sequence). The CDR3 nucleotides are TGTGCCAGTCGACAGGGAAGGAACACTGAAGCTTTCTTT. Amino acids: CASRQGRNTEAFF.

The chain uses TRBV29-1 and TRBJ1-1; no clear D. This CDR3 comprises 13 residues. V shed 0 bases and J shed 1 base, with 6 bases lying between them. Germline V gives CDR1 SQVTM, CDR2 ANQGSEA. The CDR3 region has the DNA TGCAGCGTTGAAGACAGAGAGAACACTGAAGCTTTCTTT. This sequence encodes CSVEDRENTEAFF.

The gene calls are TRBV19 and TRBJ2-1; 12 positions agree with TRBD2. CDR1 is LNHDA and CDR2 is SQIVND in the germline V gene (reference sequence). V trimming: 6 bases; J trimming: 0 bases; junction bases outside the gene matches: 0. This CDR3 has 15 residues. CDR3 DNA sequence: TGTGCCAGTAGGACTAGCGGGAGCTCCTACAATGAGCAGTTCTTC. This sequence encodes CASRTSGSSYNEQFF.

The chain employs TRBV14 and TRBJ2-1, with 7 bases that match TRBD1. The CDR3 covers 13 residues. V lost 1 base and J lost 9; bases outside the gene matches: 3. CDR1 is SGHDN and CDR2 is FVKESK in the germline V gene. In nucleotides, the CDR3 is TGTGCCAGCAGCCAAGTGAGGGACAGTGAGCAGTTCTTC. Translating it yields CASSQVRDSEQFF.

The chain uses TRBV15 and TRBJ1-2, with D possibly matching TRBD1 (6 bases). The V end was cut by 7 bases, the J end by 0 bases, with 9 bases between. CDR1 is LNHNV and CDR2 is YYDKDF in the germline V gene (reference sequence). The CDR3 has 13 residues. In nucleotides, the CDR3 is TGTGCCACCACCACAGGGACTAACTATGGCTACACCTTC. Protein sequence: CATTTGTNYGYTF.